The next 25 T cell receptor beta chains were all read from a single sample in a study of T cell responses to AZD1222 COVID-19 vaccine. Only in-frame clones appear in the TCRdb table, and some are missing; sequencing was by immunoSEQ multiplex PCR. The sample has around 260,000 clones, 80% to 95% seen once. This material consisted of peripheral blood, taken on day 0 of AZD1222 vaccination. The receptors stem from an adult in good health.

The J gene is TRBJ2-2, the V gene TRBV4-1; D call uncertain. V was cut by 8 bases and J by 1 base, with 20 bases left in between. In germline, CDR1 is MGHRA, CDR2 YSYEKL. CDR3 length equals 17 residues. The CDR3 loop is CASRPSGSSLNTGELFF. CDR3 DNA sequence: TGCGCCAGCCGCCCATCGGGCTCCTCGCTGAACACCGGGGAGCTGTTTTTT.

With respect to this clone: Compared with germline, one end of the junction differs, possibly owing to a read error. The sample contains more than one DNA sequence encoding this CDR3. This rearrangement joins TRBV7-2 to TRBJ1-3; unclear D gene. The CDR3 is made up of 15 amino acids. Germline CDR1 is SGHTA and CDR2 is FQGNSA. CDR3 residues: CASRSQVQSGNTIYF. The CDR3, as DNA: TGCGCCAGCAGATCTCAGGTCCAATCTGGAAACACCATATATTTT.

This clone was found once. The chain links TRBV28 to TRBJ2-7; D possibly corresponds to TRBD2 (5 bases). The germline V gene has CDR1 MDHEN and CDR2 SYDVKM. V shed 2 bases and J shed 2 bases, with 10 bases lying between them. This CDR3 has 14 amino acids. CDR3 DNA sequence: TGTGCCAGCAGTTTAGCGGTCGGGGCCTACGAGCAGTACTTC. The encoded protein is CASSLAVGAYEQYF.

V is TRBV10-3 and J is TRBJ1-5; D ambiguous. Germline CDR1 reads ENHRY; CDR2 reads SYGVKD. The length of the CDR3 is 12 residues. Trimming stripped 0 bases from V and 7 bases from J, with 4 bases between. For the CDR3, the DNA is TGTGCCATCAGTGAGTCGAGCCAGCCCCAGCATTTT. The encoded protein is CAISESSQPQHF.

The chain joins TRBV15 to TRBJ2-6; D perhaps matches TRBD1 (5 bases). Germline loops: CDR1 LNHNV, CDR2 YYDKDF (reference sequence). This CDR3 contains 15 residues. V gave up 8 bases and J gave up 1 base, with 12 bases separating them. The CDR3 loop reads CATDPDRSGANVLTF. CDR3 DNA sequence: TGTGCCACCGACCCCGACAGATCTGGGGCCAACGTCCTGACTTTC.

V gene TRBV11-1 combines with J gene TRBJ1-1; 7 bases line up with TRBD1. Germline CDR1 SGHAT, CDR2 FQDESV (reference sequence). The CDR3 length is 14 residues. J was trimmed by 6 bases and V by 4 bases; bases with no gene match: 8. The CDR3 is CASSSGQYLAEAFF. The CDR3 bases are TGTGCCAGCAGCTCGGGACAGTATCTAGCTGAAGCTTTCTTT. The full variable domain, completed using reference TRBV11-1 and TRBJ1-1, is EAEVAQSPRYKITEKSQAVAFWCDPISGHATLYWYRQILGQGPELLVQFQDESVVDDSQLPKDRFSAERLKGVDSTLKIQPAELGDSAMYLCASSSGQYLAEAFFGQGTRLTVV.

The CDR3 loop is CATRPGGGTDTQYF. CDR3 DNA sequence: TGTGCCACTAGGCCGGGGGGTGGTACAGATACGCAGTATTTT. The V call is TRBV24-1, the J call TRBJ2-3, with 7 bases matching TRBD2. In germline, CDR1 is KGHDR, CDR2 SFDVKD. The CDR3 is 14 residues long. The junction had 9 bases not matched to a gene; V was cut back by 10 bases and J by 3 bases.

The V and J genes are TRBV5-5 and TRBJ1-1; a weak D match, TRBD1 (5 bases). CDR3 length equals 16 residues. Germline values: CDR1 SGHKS, CDR2 YYEKEE (reference sequence). Trimming took off 0 bases at V and 0 bases at J, with 12 bases between the two ends. The CDR3 DNA reads as TGTGCCAGCAGCTTGGCTCCCAGGGCCATGAACACTGAAGCTTTCTTT. Amino acid sequence: CASSLAPRAMNTEAFF. Supplemented by reference TRBV5-5 and TRBJ1-1, the full variable domain reads DAGVTQSPTHLIKTRGQQVTLRCSPISGHKSVSWYQQVLGQGPQFIFQYYEKEERGRGNFPDRFSARQFPNYSSELNVNALLLGDSALYLCASSLAPRAMNTEAFFGQGTRLTVV.

V usage is TRBV29-1 and J usage is TRBJ2-1; possible D gene TRBD2, 5 bases. CDR3 size: 11 residues. V was pared by 8 bases and J by 3 bases, with 8 bases between. The germline gives CDR1 SQVTM, CDR2 ANQGSEA. For the CDR3, the DNA is TGCAGCTCGGGGTTCTACAATGAGCAGTTCTTC. Amino acids: CSSGFYNEQFF.

The CDR3 spells CASRGLTGNYGYTF. The CDR3 nucleotides read TGTGCCAGCAGGGGCCTTACAGGGAACTATGGCTACACCTTC. The gene calls are TRBV2 and TRBJ1-2; maybe TRBD1 (6 bases). The CDR3 is made up of 14 amino acids. V was trimmed by 6 bases and J by 2 bases, leaving 13 bases between them. Germline V gene lookup returns CDR1 SNHLY and CDR2 FYNNEI.

This chain uses TRBV27 with TRBJ1-5, with a tentative D call TRBD1 (6 bases). V was cut by 8 bases and J by 5 bases, with 10 bases left in between. The CDR3 is made up of 12 amino acids. The V gene's germline CDR1 is MNHEY and CDR2 SMNVEV (reference sequence). CDR3 bases: TGTGCCAGCGGAGGGGGGGATCAGCCCCAGCATTTT. This codes for CASGGGDQPQHF.

The V and J genes are TRBV15 and TRBJ1-1, with a tentative D call TRBD1 (5 bases). This CDR3 has 15 amino acids. CDR1 is LNHNV and CDR2 is YYDKDF in the germline V gene (reference sequence). Trimming took off 3 bases at V and 1 base at J, with 12 bases between the two ends. Here the CDR3 DNA reads TGTGCCACCAGCAGCGGGGGAACAGCGAACACTGAAGCTTTCTTT. Protein: CATSSGGTANTEAFF.

This rearrangement joins TRBV7-9 to TRBJ2-7; D is uncertain. The V end lost 9 bases, the J end lost 6 bases, and 12 bases lay between the germline ends. Germline CDR1 reads SEHNR; CDR2 reads FQNEAQ (reference sequence). The CDR3 is 11 amino acids. The CDR3 loop reads CASGSGPEQYF. As DNA, the CDR3 is TGTGCCAGTGGTTCGGGCCCCGAGCAGTACTTC.

The chain recombines TRBV18 with TRBJ2-4; tentatively, D is TRBD1 (6 bases). Germline lookup yields CDR1 KGHSH and CDR2 LQKENI. This CDR3 has 16 amino acids. V gave up 0 bases and J gave up 1 base, with 10 bases separating them. CDR3 amino acids: CASSPPERGAKNIQYF. CDR3 in DNA: TGTGCCAGCTCACCACCGGAAAGGGGGGCCAAAAACATTCAGTACTTC.

The rearrangement joins TRBV5-4 to TRBJ1-2; the D gene is possibly TRBD1 (5 bases). The CDR3 contains 13 residues. Per germline, CDR1 SGHNT and CDR2 YYREEE (reference sequence). Trimming shortened V by 0 bases and J by 4 bases, and 7 bases separated the two germline ends. CDR3 in DNA: TGTGCCAGCAGCTTGGTGGGGACCTATGGCTACACCTTC. Its protein product is CASSLVGTYGYTF.

The chain is built from TRBV28 and TRBJ2-7; either TRBD1 or TRBD2 may supply D (5 bases each). The CDR3 extends over 14 amino acids. V lost 3 bases to trimming and J lost 7 bases, with 16 bases between them. CDR1 and CDR2 from the germline V gene are MDHEN and SYDVKM. The CDR3, as DNA: TGTGCCAGCAGTTTCGCCGACCGGGGCTGGGAGCAGTACTTC. It specifies CASSFADRGWEQYF.

Points on this clone: Additional DNA sequences in this sample encode the identical CDR3. The CDR3 coding sequence is TGTGCCAGCAGTTTAGCGGGAGGACAGCCCCAGCATTTT. Amino acids: CASSLAGGQPQHF. The chain combines TRBV12-3 or TRBV12-4 with TRBJ1-5; no firm D call. The CDR3 contains 13 residues. V shed 0 bases and J shed 7 bases, with 7 bases lying between them.

The J gene is TRBJ2-2, the V gene TRBV4-1; TRBD1 matches 7 bases. CDR3 size: 14 residues. The ends lost 7 bases at V and 6 bases at J; junction bases unmatched: 8. The V gene's germline CDR1 is MGHRA and CDR2 YSYEKL. DNA of the CDR3: TGCGCCAGCACCCTTGACAGGGACGCCGGGGAGCTGTTTTTT. It encodes CASTLDRDAGELFF.

The chain uses TRBV10-2 and TRBJ1-1; perhaps TRBD1 as D (5 bases). Germline V gene lookup returns CDR1 WSHSY and CDR2 SAAADI. V lost 11 bases and J 0 bases, leaving 16 bases between the germline ends. The CDR3 loop spans 14 amino acids. The CDR3 loop reads CACLPGLLNTEAFF. DNA of the CDR3: TGCGCCTGTCTCCCGGGACTGCTGAACACTGAAGCTTTCTTT.

V gene TRBV2 combines with J gene TRBJ1-5; 7 bases are a match to TRBD1. The CDR3 loop spans 16 amino acids. The J segment lost 5 bases and the V segment lost 4 bases, leaving 11 bases of the junction unmatched. CDR1 SNHLY and CDR2 FYNNEI come from the germline V gene. The CDR3 nucleotides are TGTGCCAGCAGTGTCAGGGGGGGTGGGATCCATCAGCCCCAGCATTTT. Amino acids: CASSVRGGGIHQPQHF.

V gene TRBV5-5 combines with J gene TRBJ1-1; a possible D gene is TRBD1 (5 bases). The germline V and J ends were trimmed by 0 bases and 5 bases, with 5 bases remaining between them. The CDR3 has 12 amino acids. CDR1 and CDR2 (germline): SGHKS, YYEKEE (reference sequence). CDR3: CASSLEGTEAFF. Here the CDR3 DNA reads TGTGCCAGCAGCTTGGAGGGGACTGAAGCTTTCTTT.

The rearrangement joins TRBV12-3 or TRBV12-4 to TRBJ1-5; D gene uncertain. Trimming cost V 6 bases and J 11 bases, with 17 bases left between them. The CDR3 length is 13 residues. The CDR3 DNA reads TGTGCCAGCAGACCAGGACGGAGAATGGCCCAGCATTTT. It encodes CASRPGRRMAQHF.

The rearrangement links TRBV5-1 to TRBJ1-2; 7 bases fit TRBD1. With 4 bases clipped from V and 3 bases from J, the junction kept 6 bases outside the gene matches. CDR3 length: 14 amino acids. CDR1 is SGHRS and CDR2 is YFSETQ in the germline V gene. CDR3 in amino acids: CASSQGGQDYGYTF. The DNA of the CDR3 is TGCGCCAGCAGCCAGGGGGGGCAAGACTATGGCTACACCTTC.

The chain couples TRBV19 to TRBJ2-7; 7 bases align to TRBD2. Germline V gene data show CDR1 as LNHDA and CDR2 as SQIVND (reference sequence). The CDR3 extends over 16 amino acids. J gave up 0 bases and V 3 bases, and 8 bases lay outside the gene matches. The CDR3 here is CASSIPSGIGSYEQYF. The DNA of the CDR3 is TGTGCCAGTAGTATTCCCAGCGGGATCGGCTCCTACGAGCAGTACTTC.

This sequence joins TRBV25-1 and TRBJ1-2; D unclear. The V gene lost 6 bases and the J gene lost 6 bases, with 14 bases spanning the gap. Germline V gene sequence: CDR1 MGHDK, CDR2 SYGVNS. CDR3 length equals 13 residues. The CDR3 bases are TGTGCCAGCAGGGGGTCCTGGAGCGATGGCTACACCTTC. Encoded protein: CASRGSWSDGYTF.